This T cell receptor (beta chain) was documented in a study of cytomegalovirus exposure and HLA in healthy donors. V was pared by 0 bases and J by 4 bases, with 8 bases between. The CDR3 extends over 14 amino acids. Per germline, CDR1 SGDLS and CDR2 YYNGEE. As regards this clone: The target antigen is unknown.

Study-level results: Sequencing likely produced, as an artifact, a cluster of highly shared sequence variants.

This PCR relied on a set of 60 Vbeta primers and 13 Jbeta primers. Only in-frame clones appear in the TCRdb table, and some are missing; sequencing was by immunoSEQ multiplex PCR. Among about 90,000 clones, 62% were seen once, and the ten largest hold 4.5% to 5.5%. Source material: PBMCs. This clonotype was sampled from a woman aged 25 to 45 in good health and CMV-seropositive. The chain uses TRBV9 and TRBJ1-5; D is unresolved. The CDR3 sequence is CASSVDSGNQPQHF. CDR3 bases: TGTGCCAGCAGCGTAGATAGTGGTAATCAGCCCCAGCATTTT.